Listed here is a single T cell receptor beta chain. Its matching antigen is unknown. These data originate in a study of cytomegalovirus exposure and HLA in healthy donors. Study-level results: A later analysis reportedly found that, within productive TCRs, an Asian-associated ancestry cluster had fewer N-insertions than the mean observed across the 666 donors. Presence/absence analyses supposed approximately even sequencing depth among donors. The authors later found TCR association rates varying by HLA locus, with DRB1 most and HLA-C fewest.

The donors were healthy bone marrow donors. Use of 60 Vbeta and 13 Jbeta primers characterized the PCR. Using immunoSEQ multiplex PCR, the repertoire was profiled, and TCRdb retains in-frame clones only, with some absent. Altogether under 250,000 clones are present, roughly 80% being singletons, with the ten largest covering about 1.5%. V was clipped by 5 bases and J by 5 bases; unmatched bases: 6. The CDR3 runs 13 residues. Per the germline V gene, CDR1 is SQVTM and CDR2 is ANQGSEA. This TCR was recovered from a man aged 50 or older in good health and CMV-seronegative. The gene calls are TRBV29-1 and TRBJ2-7, with TRBD1 matching over 10 bases. The sample comprised PBMCs. The CDR3 spells CSVSRDRGDEQYF. The CDR3 DNA reads TGCAGCGTTTCCCGGGACAGGGGCGACGAGCAGTACTTC.